This TCR beta chain is from a study of radiation and T cells in renal cell carcinoma. This CDR3 comprises 15 residues. The ends were cut back, 6 bases at V and 3 bases at J, with 18 bases in the middle. Germline V gene sequence: CDR1 LNHDA, CDR2 SQIVND (reference sequence). Time point noted: blood 4 weeks post-SBRT, at nephrectomy. Noted treatment: 15 Gy SBRT to primary tumor, nephrectomy 4 weeks later. This clone has just one count. Some clones are missing from TCRdb's copy, which holds only in-frame ones; the method was immunoSEQ multiplex PCR. The sample consists of about 77,000 clones, roughly 83% of them appearing once.

This chain connects TRBV19 to TRBJ2-7; tentative D call: TRBD1 (8 bases). This receptor was taken from a woman in her sixties or seventies with renal cell carcinoma. The sequences come from blood, collected from a patient whose treatment included radiotherapy and nephrectomy. The CDR3 DNA sequence: TGTGCCAGTAGCTCGACAGGGGAGGGGAACTACGAGCAGTACTTC. Its protein is CASSSTGEGNYEQYF.